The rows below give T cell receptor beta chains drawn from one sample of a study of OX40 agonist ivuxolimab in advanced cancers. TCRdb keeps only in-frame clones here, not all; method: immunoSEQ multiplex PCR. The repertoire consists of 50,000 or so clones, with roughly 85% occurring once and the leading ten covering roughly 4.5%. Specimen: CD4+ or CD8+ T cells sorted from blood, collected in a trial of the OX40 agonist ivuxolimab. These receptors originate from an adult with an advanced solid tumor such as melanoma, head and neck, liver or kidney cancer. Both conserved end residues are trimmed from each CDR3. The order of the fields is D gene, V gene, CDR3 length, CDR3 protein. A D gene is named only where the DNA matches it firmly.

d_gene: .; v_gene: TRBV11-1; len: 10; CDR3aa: ASSRLGAEQY
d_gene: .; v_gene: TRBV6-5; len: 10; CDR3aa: ASRGVYNEQF
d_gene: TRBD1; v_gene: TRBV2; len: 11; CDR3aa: ASSGGTGKTQY
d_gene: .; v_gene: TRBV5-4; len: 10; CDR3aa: ASSFSGGEQY
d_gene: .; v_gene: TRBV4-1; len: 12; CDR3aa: ASSQSGSGNTIY
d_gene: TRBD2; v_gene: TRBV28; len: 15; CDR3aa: ASSLRLAQIYTDTQY
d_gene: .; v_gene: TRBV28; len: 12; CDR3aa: ASSFSVAGTEAF
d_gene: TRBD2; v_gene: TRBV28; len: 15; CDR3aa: ASNLGLAGPISYEQY
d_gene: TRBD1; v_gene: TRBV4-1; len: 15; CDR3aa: ASSPQTGGLGSYEQY
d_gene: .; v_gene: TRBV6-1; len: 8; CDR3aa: ASRNYEQY
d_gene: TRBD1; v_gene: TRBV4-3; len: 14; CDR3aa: ASSRAPGQGNSPLH
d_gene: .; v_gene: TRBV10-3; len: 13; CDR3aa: AISDHDATNEKLF
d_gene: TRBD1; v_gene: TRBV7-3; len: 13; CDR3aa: ASSYSGQGTGELF
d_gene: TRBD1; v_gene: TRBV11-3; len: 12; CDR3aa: ASSFQGDTGELF
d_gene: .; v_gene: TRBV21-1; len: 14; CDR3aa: ASTPPGQGAHNEQF
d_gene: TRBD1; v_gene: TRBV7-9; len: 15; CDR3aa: ASSPRQGSWGTDTQY
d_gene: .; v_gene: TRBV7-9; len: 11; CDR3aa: ASSPRHYNEQF
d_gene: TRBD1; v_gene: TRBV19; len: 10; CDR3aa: ASKQGVYGYT
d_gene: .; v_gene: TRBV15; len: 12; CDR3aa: ATSGPGWDQPQH
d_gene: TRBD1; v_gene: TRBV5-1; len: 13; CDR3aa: ASRSTGGAGYGYT
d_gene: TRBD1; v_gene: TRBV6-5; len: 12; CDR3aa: ASTPDRVGYGYT
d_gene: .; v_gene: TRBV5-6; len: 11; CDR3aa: ASSFPGRNEQY
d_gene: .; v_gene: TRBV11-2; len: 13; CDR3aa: ASSLVGTSGSPLH
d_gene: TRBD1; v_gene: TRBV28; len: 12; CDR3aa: ASSFPGTGGGQY
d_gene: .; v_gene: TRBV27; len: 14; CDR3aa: ASTHEPRRLTDTQY
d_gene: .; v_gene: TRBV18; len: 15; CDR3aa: ASSPDSRDGDNQPQH
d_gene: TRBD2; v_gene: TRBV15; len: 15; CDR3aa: ATSFGGLAGGRETQY